Shown below are 29 T cell receptor beta chains from a single sample sequenced in a study of cytomegalovirus exposure and HLA in healthy donors. With 60 Vbeta and 13 Jbeta primers, the PCR was carried out. Libraries were prepared by immunoSEQ multiplex PCR; TCRdb keeps only in-frame clonotypes and omits some of them. This table has about 160,000 clones, around four fifths appearing once. Specimen: PBMCs. Receptor source: a man between 50 and 59 years old in good health and CMV-seropositive.

The J gene is TRBJ2-1, the V gene TRBV4-1, with 7 bases identical to TRBD2. Germline assignment: CDR1 MGHRA and CDR2 YSYEKL. V trimming: 1 base; J trimming: 9 bases; junction bases outside the gene matches: 0. This CDR3 comprises 12 residues. CDR3 DNA: TGCGCCAGCAGCCAAGGGGGGGGTGAGCAGTTCTTC. Translated: CASSQGGGEQFF.

The chain has TRBV28 and TRBJ2-1; 7 bases are shared with TRBD1. The length of the CDR3 is 11 residues. V shed 6 bases, J shed 15 bases, and the junction held 8 bases outside the gene matches. Germline loops: CDR1 MDHEN, CDR2 SYDVKM. CDR3 sequence reads: CASSSGTVTFF. For the CDR3, the DNA is TGTGCCAGCAGCTCCGGGACAGTTACGTTCTTC.

This clone was found once. This chain connects TRBV7-2 to TRBJ2-7; 7 bases align to TRBD1. Germline trimming cut 10 bases from V and 3 bases from J; bases unmatched to any gene: 9. Looked up from germline, CDR1 is SGHTA and CDR2 is FQGNSA. CDR3 length: 13 amino acids. CDR3 residues: CATNKGQNYEQYF. The CDR3, as DNA: TGTGCCACAAACAAGGGACAGAACTACGAGCAGTACTTC. Supplemented by reference TRBV7-2 and TRBJ2-7, the full variable domain reads GAGVSQSPSNKVTEKGKDVELRCDPISGHTALYWYRQSLGQGLEFLIYFQGNSAPDKSGLPSDRFSAERTGGSVSTLTIQRTQQEDSAVYLCATNKGQNYEQYFGPGTRLTVT.

Details on this clone: The sample carries other DNA sequences with the same CDR3. The chain combines TRBV28 with TRBJ2-7; 10 positions agree with TRBD1. After removal of 5 bases from V and 4 bases from J, the junction contained 8 bases not matched to a gene. Germline-derived CDR1 and CDR2 are MDHEN and SYDVKM. This CDR3 is 15 amino acids long. The CDR3 protein is CASSPSGQGSYEQYF. CDR3 nucleotide sequence: TGTGCCAGCAGTCCCTCGGGACAGGGGTCTTACGAGCAGTACTTC.

The chain links TRBV28 to TRBJ2-7; a weak D match, TRBD1 (5 bases). The CDR3 length is 17 residues. Germline CDR1 and CDR2: MDHEN and SYDVKM. V lost 1 base to trimming and J lost 3 bases, with 19 bases between them. CDR3 region: CASSLLSSAGSFYEQYF. In DNA, the CDR3 is TGTGCCAGCAGTTTATTGTCGTCGGCAGGGTCGTTCTACGAGCAGTACTTC.

This clone turned up a few times. The V call is TRBV19, the J call TRBJ2-7; D is perhaps TRBD1 (5 bases). CDR3 length: 12 amino acids. The V end lost 5 bases, the J end lost 3 bases, and 8 bases lay between the germline ends. Looked up from germline, CDR1 is LNHDA and CDR2 is SQIVND (reference sequence). The CDR3 here is CASSSTGYEQYF. The CDR3 nucleotides are TGTGCCAGTAGTTCCACAGGCTACGAGCAGTACTTC.

V usage is TRBV29-1 and J usage is TRBJ2-5; no clear D gene. V was clipped by 1 base and J by 5 bases, with 5 bases between them. The germline V gene has CDR1 SQVTM and CDR2 ANQGSEA. This CDR3 has 11 amino acids. CDR3 coding DNA: TGCAGCGTTGAAGCCGGGGAGACCCAGTACTTC. Translating it yields CSVEAGETQYF.

The V call is TRBV19, the J call TRBJ2-1; D unresolved. V dropped 2 bases and J dropped 0 bases, with 8 bases sitting between them. The CDR3 spans 15 residues. Germline values: CDR1 LNHDA, CDR2 SQIVND (reference sequence). The CDR3 spells CASSIWFSSYNEQFF. CDR3 bases: TGTGCCAGTAGTATATGGTTTAGCTCCTACAATGAGCAGTTCTTC. Full variable domain (outside the CDR3, taken from reference TRBV19 and TRBJ2-1): DGGITQSPKYLFRKEGQNVTLSCEQNLNHDAMYWYRQDPGQGLRLIYYSQIVNDFQKGDIAEGYSVSREKKESFPLTVTSAQKNPTAFYLCASSIWFSSYNEQFFGPGTRLTVL.

The rearrangement joins TRBV7-2 to TRBJ1-4; TRBD1 matches at 9 bases. The CDR3 length is 15 residues. The ends lost 5 bases at V and 3 bases at J; junction bases unmatched: 4. Per the germline V gene, CDR1 is SGHTA and CDR2 is FQGNSA. CDR3 nucleotides: TGTGCCAGCAGCCCGGACAGGGGAGCTAATGAAAAACTGTTTTTT. Its protein product is CASSPDRGANEKLFF.

The chain employs TRBV7-2 and TRBJ1-3; 7 bases match TRBD1. The CDR3 extends over 16 amino acids. Germline CDR1 reads SGHTA; CDR2 reads FQGNSA. The junction had 7 bases not matched to a gene; V was cut back by 5 bases and J by 0 bases. CDR3 protein: CASSRDSTSSGNTIYF. Here the CDR3 DNA reads TGTGCCAGCAGCCGGGACAGCACGTCCTCTGGAAACACCATATATTTT.

This chain joins TRBV7-3 and TRBJ2-7, with D perhaps matching TRBD2 (5 bases). V lost 4 bases to trimming and J lost 0 bases, with 10 bases between them. Germline V lookup: CDR1 SGHTA, CDR2 FQGTGA. The CDR3 loop spans 14 amino acids. The CDR3 is CASSYEGSSYEQYF. CDR3 DNA: TGTGCCAGCAGCTATGAAGGGAGCTCCTACGAGCAGTACTTC.

The rearrangement joins TRBV11-3 to TRBJ2-2, with 8 positions matching TRBD1. Germline-derived CDR1 and CDR2 are SGHNT and YENEEA. J lost 5 bases, V lost 0 bases, and 8 bases had no gene match. The CDR3 length is 17 residues. CDR3 DNA sequence: TGTGCCAGCAGCTTAGACCCCCGACAGGGGTTAACCGGGGAGCTGTTTTTT. Protein: CASSLDPRQGLTGELFF. Full variable domain (rest looked up from reference TRBV11-3 and TRBJ2-2): EAGVVQSPRYKIIEKKQPVAFWCNPISGHNTLYWYLQNLGQGPELLIRYENEEAVDDSQLPKDRFSAERLKGVDSTLKIQPAELGDSAVYLCASSLDPRQGLTGELFFGEGSRLTVL.

The genes are TRBV6-5 and TRBJ1-2; 7 bases agree with TRBD1. Trimming took 2 bases from V and 7 from J; bases not matched to a gene: 4. CDR3 length equals 13 residues. Germline V gene sequence: CDR1 MNHEY, CDR2 SVGAGI. The CDR3 sequence is CASSYEGASGYTF. CDR3 nucleotides: TGTGCCAGCAGTTACGAGGGGGCCTCTGGCTACACCTTC.

This chain joins TRBV7-6 and TRBJ1-5; D uncertain. The V and J ends lost 1 base and 5 bases respectively, with 6 bases between them. Germline V CDR1 and CDR2: SGHVS, FNYEAQ. The CDR3 loop spans 13 amino acids. CDR3 nucleotide sequence: TGTGCCAGCAGCTTAGGGAGTTATCAGCCCCAGCATTTT. Translation gives CASSLGSYQPQHF.

The J gene is TRBJ2-7, the V gene TRBV4-3; perhaps TRBD2 as D (7 bases). Germline CDR1 reads LGHNA; CDR2 reads YSLEER. CDR3 size: 17 residues. The V and J ends lost 0 bases and 2 bases respectively, with 17 bases between them. The CDR3 nucleotides are TGCGCCAGCAGCCAAGACCGGGGGGCTCACGCTCCCTACGAGCAGTACTTC. Translated, it gives CASSQDRGAHAPYEQYF.

The chain has TRBV5-1 and TRBJ2-7; perhaps TRBD1 as D (6 bases). Germline V gene sequence: CDR1 SGHRS, CDR2 YFSETQ. V was pared by 0 bases and J by 4 bases, with 14 bases between. The length of the CDR3 is 15 residues. CDR3 coding DNA: TGCGCCAGCAGCTTGGAACAGGGTGAATCATACGAGCAGTACTTC. The encoded protein is CASSLEQGESYEQYF. Together with reference TRBV5-1 and TRBJ2-7, the CDR3 gives the full variable domain: KAGVTQTPRYLIKTRGQQVTLSCSPISGHRSVSWYQQTPGQGLQFLFEYFSETQRNKGNFPGRFSGRQFSNSRSEMNVSTLELGDSALYLCASSLEQGESYEQYFGPGTRLTVT.

The chain links TRBV6-1 to TRBJ2-7; 9 positions match TRBD2. The V segment lost 3 bases and the J segment 0 bases; nucleotides outside the gene matches: 9. CDR3 length: 17 amino acids. CDR1 is MNHNS, CDR2 SASEGT, per germline. The CDR3 spells CASSDGLARTNSYEQYF. The CDR3, as DNA: TGTGCCAGCAGTGACGGACTAGCGCGAACAAACTCCTACGAGCAGTACTTC.

This chain joins TRBV18 and TRBJ2-2; a weak D match, TRBD2 (5 bases). CDR1 is KGHSH and CDR2 is LQKENI in the germline V gene. V shed 1 base and J shed 0 bases, with 9 bases lying between them. The CDR3 contains 16 residues. CDR3 sequence: CASSPRVTTNTGELFF. Written as DNA, the CDR3 is TGTGCCAGCTCACCACGGGTGACTACGAACACCGGGGAGCTGTTTTTT.

The rearrangement joins TRBV2 to TRBJ1-6; no definite D call. The CDR3 is 14 residues long. The V gene lost 7 bases and the J gene lost 6 bases, with 13 bases spanning the gap. Germline assignment: CDR1 SNHLY and CDR2 FYNNEI. As DNA, the CDR3 is TGTGCCAGCACCCGGGAGCCAACTAATTCACCCCTCCACTTT. Translating gives CASTREPTNSPLHF.

The V and J genes are TRBV6-5 and TRBJ1-2; D remains unclear. Germline values: CDR1 MNHEY, CDR2 SVGAGI. CDR3 length equals 13 residues. V was pared by 0 bases and J by 6 bases, with 8 bases between. The CDR3 reads CASSYSKQNGYTF. DNA for the CDR3: TGTGCCAGCAGTTACTCGAAACAGAATGGCTACACCTTC.

The chain has TRBV9 and TRBJ2-5; 10 nucleotides match TRBD2. V was pared by 3 bases and J by 4 bases, with 3 bases of the junction left unmatched. The germline gives CDR1 SGDLS, CDR2 YYNGEE. This CDR3 region has 14 residues. The CDR3 protein is CASSAGLATETQYF. In nucleotides, the CDR3 is TGTGCCAGCAGCGCGGGACTAGCGACAGAGACCCAGTACTTC.

The rearrangement links TRBV14 to TRBJ1-1; D remains ambiguous. Trimming stripped 10 bases from V and 0 bases from J, with 12 bases between. The CDR3 extends over 13 amino acids. Germline-derived CDR1 and CDR2 are SGHDN and FVKESK. CDR3 nucleotide sequence: TGTGCCACCGCGAGGAGCATGAACACTGAAGCTTTCTTT. The encoded protein is CATARSMNTEAFF.

The chain joins TRBV7-8 to TRBJ2-2; 7 bases fit TRBD1. Germline values: CDR1 SGHVS, CDR2 FQNEAQ. The CDR3 covers 17 residues. With V trimmed by 4 bases and J by 0 bases, 8 bases remained unmatched. The CDR3, as DNA: TGTGCCAGCAGCTCGTTTACCGGGACAGCGAACACCGGGGAGCTGTTTTTT. Protein: CASSSFTGTANTGELFF.

This sequence joins TRBV4-1 and TRBJ2-2, with D perhaps matching TRBD2 (5 bases). The germline V gene has CDR1 MGHRA and CDR2 YSYEKL. Between the trimmed V and J ends, which lost 4 bases and 0 bases, there was a span of 9 bases. The CDR3 spans 15 residues. CDR3 DNA: TGCGCCAGCAGCCCGGGGAGCGCGAACACCGGGGAGCTGTTTTTT. Protein sequence: CASSPGSANTGELFF.

This clone has only one observation. V usage is TRBV2 and J usage is TRBJ2-7; the D gene is possibly TRBD1 (6 bases). The V end lost 4 bases, the J end lost 6 bases, and 16 bases lay between the germline ends. CDR1 and CDR2 (germline): SNHLY, FYNNEI. CDR3 length: 14 amino acids. The CDR3 reads CASSGGLSALEQYF. CDR3 bases: TGTGCCAGCAGTGGGGGGCTGTCAGCCCTCGAGCAGTACTTC.

The CDR3 coding sequence is TGTGCCAGCTCACCACCGGGACTAGCGGGAGGTGAGACCCAGTACTTC. Its translation is CASSPPGLAGGETQYF. The chain uses TRBV18 and TRBJ2-5, with 15 nucleotides matching TRBD2. The CDR3 covers 16 residues. The V segment lost 0 bases and the J segment 5 bases; nucleotides outside the gene matches: 1. In germline, CDR1 is KGHSH, CDR2 LQKENI.

This clone was picked up one time. The chain carries TRBV10-3 and TRBJ2-2; 11 bases line up with TRBD2. The V segment lost 1 base and the J segment 1 base; nucleotides outside the gene matches: 8. This CDR3 spans 19 amino acids. Germline lookup yields CDR1 ENHRY and CDR2 SYGVKD. This CDR3 reads CAISEFLAGGKKNTGELFF. CDR3 DNA: TGTGCCATCAGTGAGTTTCTAGCGGGGGGAAAGAAGAACACCGGGGAGCTGTTTTTT.

This clone has just a few counts. The chain has TRBV4-2 and TRBJ2-7; no clear D. Per the germline V gene, CDR1 is LGHNA and CDR2 is YNFKEQ. The CDR3 consists of 14 residues. V was pared by 1 base and J by 0 bases, with 7 bases between. In DNA, the CDR3 is TGTGCCAGCAGCCAAGCTCGGGTCTCCTACGAGCAGTACTTC. Translation: CASSQARVSYEQYF.

This chain uses TRBV10-3 with TRBJ2-1, with TRBD2 as a possible D gene (5 bases). This CDR3 is built from 13 residues. Germline CDR1 ENHRY, CDR2 SYGVKD. V was cut by 4 bases and J by 9 bases, with 13 bases left in between. Written as DNA, the CDR3 is TGTGCCATCAGTGTCGGTTTTGAGGGTGAGCAGTTCTTC. Its protein is CAISVGFEGEQFF.